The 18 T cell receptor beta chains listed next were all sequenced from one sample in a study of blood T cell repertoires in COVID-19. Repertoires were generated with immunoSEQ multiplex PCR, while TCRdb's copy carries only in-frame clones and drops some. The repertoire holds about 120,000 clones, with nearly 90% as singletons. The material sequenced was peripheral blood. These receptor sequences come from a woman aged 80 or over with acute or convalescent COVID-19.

CDR3 in amino acids: CASGRLAGGQETQYF. CDR3 bases: TGTGCCAGCGGGCGATTAGCGGGAGGGCAGGAGACCCAGTACTTC. The chain links TRBV11-2 to TRBJ2-5, with 11 nucleotides matching TRBD2. The J segment lost 5 bases and the V segment lost 8 bases, leaving 10 bases of the junction unmatched. From germline, CDR1 is SGHAT and CDR2 FQNNGV. The CDR3 is 15 amino acids.

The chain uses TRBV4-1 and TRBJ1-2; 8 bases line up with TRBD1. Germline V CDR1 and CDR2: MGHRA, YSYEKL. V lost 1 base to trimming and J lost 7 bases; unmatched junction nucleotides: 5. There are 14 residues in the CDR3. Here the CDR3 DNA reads TGCGCCAGCAGCCAAGTGAGGACAGGGCTTGGCTACACCTTC. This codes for CASSQVRTGLGYTF.

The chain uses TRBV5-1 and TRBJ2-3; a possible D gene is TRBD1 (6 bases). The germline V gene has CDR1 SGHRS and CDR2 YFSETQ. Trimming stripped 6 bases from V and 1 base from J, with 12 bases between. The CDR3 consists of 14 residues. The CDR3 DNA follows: TGCGCCAGCACCCAAGACAGGCGCACAGATACGCAGTATTTT. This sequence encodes CASTQDRRTDTQYF. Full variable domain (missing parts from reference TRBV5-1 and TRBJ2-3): KAGVTQTPRYLIKTRGQQVTLSCSPISGHRSVSWYQQTPGQGLQFLFEYFSETQRNKGNFPGRFSGRQFSNSRSEMNVSTLELGDSALYLCASTQDRRTDTQYFGPGTRLTVL.

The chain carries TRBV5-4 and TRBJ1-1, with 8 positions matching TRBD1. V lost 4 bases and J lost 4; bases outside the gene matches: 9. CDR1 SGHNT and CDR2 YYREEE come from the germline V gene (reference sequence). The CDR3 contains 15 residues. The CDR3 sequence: CASSPGQGRGTEAFF. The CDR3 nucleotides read TGTGCCAGCAGCCCCGGACAGGGCCGGGGCACTGAAGCTTTCTTT.

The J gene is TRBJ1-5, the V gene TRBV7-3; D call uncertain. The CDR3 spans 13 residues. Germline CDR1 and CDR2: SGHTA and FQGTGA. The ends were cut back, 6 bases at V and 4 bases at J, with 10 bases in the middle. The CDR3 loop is CASSVGRNQPQHF. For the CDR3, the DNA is TGTGCCAGCAGTGTAGGGAGAAATCAGCCCCAGCATTTT. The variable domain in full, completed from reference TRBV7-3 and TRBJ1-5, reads GAGVSQTPSNKVTEKGKYVELRCDPISGHTALYWYRQSLGQGPEFLIYFQGTGAADDSGLPNDRFFAVRPEGSVSTLKIQRTERGDSAVYLCASSVGRNQPQHFGDGTRLSIL.

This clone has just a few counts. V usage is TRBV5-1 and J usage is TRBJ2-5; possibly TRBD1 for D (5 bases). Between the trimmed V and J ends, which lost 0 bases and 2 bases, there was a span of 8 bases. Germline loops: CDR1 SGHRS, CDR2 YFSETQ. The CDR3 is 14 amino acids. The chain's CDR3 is CASSLDPGQETQYF. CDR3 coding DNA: TGCGCCAGCAGCTTGGATCCAGGGCAAGAGACCCAGTACTTC.

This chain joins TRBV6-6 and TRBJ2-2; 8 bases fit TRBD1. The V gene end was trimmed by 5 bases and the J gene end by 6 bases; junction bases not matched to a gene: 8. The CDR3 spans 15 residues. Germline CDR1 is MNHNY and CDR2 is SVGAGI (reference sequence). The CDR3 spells CASSKLAGGPGELFF. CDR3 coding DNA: TGTGCCAGCAGTAAGCTGGCAGGGGGCCCCGGGGAGCTGTTTTTT.

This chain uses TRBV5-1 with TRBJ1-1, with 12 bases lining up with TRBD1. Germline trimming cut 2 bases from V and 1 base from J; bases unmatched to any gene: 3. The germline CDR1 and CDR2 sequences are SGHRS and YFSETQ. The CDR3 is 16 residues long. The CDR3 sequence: CASSFGGQGANTEAFF. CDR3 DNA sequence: TGCGCCAGCAGCTTCGGGGGACAGGGGGCGAACACTGAAGCTTTCTTT.

The CDR3: CASSLPTNYGYTF. The DNA for the CDR3 is TGTGCCAGCAGCTTGCCCACTAACTATGGCTACACCTTC. The rearrangement uses TRBV5-4 and TRBJ1-2; no clear D. Germline values: CDR1 SGHNT, CDR2 YYREEE (reference sequence). Between the trimmed V and J ends, which lost 1 base and 0 bases, there was a span of 4 bases. The CDR3 extends over 13 amino acids.

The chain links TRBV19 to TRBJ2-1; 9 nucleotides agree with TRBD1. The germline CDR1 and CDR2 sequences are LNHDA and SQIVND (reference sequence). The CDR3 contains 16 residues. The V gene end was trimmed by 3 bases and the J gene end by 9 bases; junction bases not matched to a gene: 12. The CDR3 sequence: CASSIPDRGIVAEQFF. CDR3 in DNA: TGTGCCAGTAGTATCCCGGACAGGGGAATAGTGGCTGAGCAGTTCTTC.

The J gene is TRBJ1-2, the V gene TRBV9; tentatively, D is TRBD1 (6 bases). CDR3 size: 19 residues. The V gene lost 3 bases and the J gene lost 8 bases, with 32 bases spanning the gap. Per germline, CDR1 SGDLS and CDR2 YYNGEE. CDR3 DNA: TGTGCCAGCAGCGCCTCACAATACGCCGCGAGACAGGACTCAGGGGGCTACACCTTC. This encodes CASSASQYAARQDSGGYTF.

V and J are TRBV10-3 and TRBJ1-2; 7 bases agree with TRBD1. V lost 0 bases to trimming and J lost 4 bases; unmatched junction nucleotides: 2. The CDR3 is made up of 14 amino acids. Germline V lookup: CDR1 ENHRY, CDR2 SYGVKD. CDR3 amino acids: CAISESAGGYGYTF. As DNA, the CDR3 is TGTGCCATCAGTGAGTCGGCAGGGGGCTATGGCTACACCTTC.

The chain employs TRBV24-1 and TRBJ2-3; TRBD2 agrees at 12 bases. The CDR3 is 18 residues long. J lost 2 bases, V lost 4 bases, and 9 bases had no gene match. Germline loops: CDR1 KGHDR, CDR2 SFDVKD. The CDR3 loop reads CATSEPGLAGPATDTQYF. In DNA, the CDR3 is TGTGCCACCAGTGAGCCGGGACTAGCGGGCCCCGCCACAGATACGCAGTATTTT.

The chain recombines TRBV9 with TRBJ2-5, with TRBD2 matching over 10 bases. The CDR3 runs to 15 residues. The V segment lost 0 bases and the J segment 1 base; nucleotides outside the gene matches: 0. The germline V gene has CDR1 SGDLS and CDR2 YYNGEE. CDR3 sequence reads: CASSVASGGQETQYF. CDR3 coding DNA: TGTGCCAGCAGCGTAGCTAGCGGGGGCCAAGAGACCCAGTACTTC.

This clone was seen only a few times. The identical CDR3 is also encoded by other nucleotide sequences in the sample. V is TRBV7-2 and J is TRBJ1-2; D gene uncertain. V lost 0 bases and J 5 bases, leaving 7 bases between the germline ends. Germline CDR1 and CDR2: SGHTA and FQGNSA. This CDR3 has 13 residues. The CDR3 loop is CASSLAQDYGYTF. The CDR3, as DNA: TGTGCCAGCAGCTTAGCACAAGATTATGGCTACACCTTC.

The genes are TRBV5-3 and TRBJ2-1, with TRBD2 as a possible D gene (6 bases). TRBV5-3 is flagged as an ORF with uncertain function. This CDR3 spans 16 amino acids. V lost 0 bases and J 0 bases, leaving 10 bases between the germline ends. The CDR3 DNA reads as TGTGCCAGAAGCTTGGAGGGACTCTTCTCCTACAATGAGCAGTTCTTC. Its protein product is CARSLEGLFSYNEQFF.

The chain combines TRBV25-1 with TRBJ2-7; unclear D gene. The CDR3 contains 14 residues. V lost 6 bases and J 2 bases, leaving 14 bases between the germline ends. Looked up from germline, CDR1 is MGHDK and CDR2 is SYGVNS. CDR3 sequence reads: CASRQRVKPYEQYF. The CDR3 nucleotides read TGTGCCAGCAGACAACGGGTGAAACCCTACGAGCAGTACTTC.

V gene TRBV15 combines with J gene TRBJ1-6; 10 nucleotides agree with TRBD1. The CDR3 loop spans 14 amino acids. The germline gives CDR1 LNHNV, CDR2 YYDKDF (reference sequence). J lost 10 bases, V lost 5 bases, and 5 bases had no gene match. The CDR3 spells CATSRDRGTSPLHF. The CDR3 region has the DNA TGTGCCACCAGCCGGGACAGGGGTACCTCACCCCTCCACTTT.